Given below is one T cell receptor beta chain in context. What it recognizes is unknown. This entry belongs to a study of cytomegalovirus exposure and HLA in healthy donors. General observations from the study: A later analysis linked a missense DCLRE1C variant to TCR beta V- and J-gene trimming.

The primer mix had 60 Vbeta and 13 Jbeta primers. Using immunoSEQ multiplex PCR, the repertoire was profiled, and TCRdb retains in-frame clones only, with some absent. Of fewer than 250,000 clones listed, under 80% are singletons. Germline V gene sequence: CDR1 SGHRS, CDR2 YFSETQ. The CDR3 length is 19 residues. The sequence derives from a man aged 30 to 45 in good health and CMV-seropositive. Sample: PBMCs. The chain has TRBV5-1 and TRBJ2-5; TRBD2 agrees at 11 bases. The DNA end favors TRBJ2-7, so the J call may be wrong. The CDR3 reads CASSLAPATSGTVSYEQYF. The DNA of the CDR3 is TGCGCCAGCAGCTTGGCCCCCGCGACTAGCGGGACCGTCTCCTACGAGCAGTACTTC.